Following are 7 T cell receptor beta chains from one sample sequenced in a study of lymphopenia after photon versus proton radiotherapy. Profiled with immunoSEQ multiplex PCR; TCRdb holds only in-frame clones, not every one. The table includes 150,000 to 200,000 clones, less than 90% detected once. The input for sequencing was peripheral blood, taken from a patient treated with photon-based radiotherapy. The receptor source for this set is a man aged 50-59 years with gastric cancer.

The chain carries TRBV5-5 and TRBJ1-5, with 9 positions matching TRBD1. This CDR3 comprises 15 residues. Germline V CDR1 and CDR2: SGHKS, YYEKEE (reference sequence). J lost 5 bases, V lost 2 bases, and 5 bases had no gene match. CDR3 sequence (DNA): TGTGCCAGCAGCTTAAGACAGGGGGGAGATCAGCCCCAGCATTTT. It codes for CASSLRQGGDQPQHF. Together with reference TRBV5-5 and TRBJ1-5, the CDR3 gives the full variable domain: DAGVTQSPTHLIKTRGQQVTLRCSPISGHKSVSWYQQVLGQGPQFIFQYYEKEERGRGNFPDRFSARQFPNYSSELNVNALLLGDSALYLCASSLRQGGDQPQHFGDGTRLSIL.

The chain uses TRBV30 and TRBJ1-2; TRBD1 is a possible D gene (6 bases). The CDR3 loop spans 14 amino acids. The ends were cut back, 2 bases at V and 5 bases at J, with 15 bases in the middle. Per germline, CDR1 GTSNPN and CDR2 SVGIG (reference sequence). This CDR3 is CAWSTGPSRYGYTF. The CDR3 coding sequence is TGTGCCTGGAGTACAGGGCCTAGTAGATATGGCTACACCTTC.

The chain is built from TRBV6-5 and TRBJ2-7; D is undetermined. The CDR3 spans 14 residues. The germline CDR1 and CDR2 sequences are MNHEY and SVGAGI. Trimming took off 0 bases at V and 3 bases at J, with 9 bases between the two ends. The CDR3 DNA reads TGTGCCAGCAGTTACTCGGATCGCCTCTACGAGCAGTACTTC. Translated, it gives CASSYSDRLYEQYF.

The rearrangement joins TRBV15 to TRBJ1-3, with 9 positions matching TRBD1. Trimming at V came to 3 bases and at J to 0 bases, leaving 0 bases not matched to a gene. This CDR3 region has 15 residues. Germline assignment: CDR1 LNHNV and CDR2 YYDKDF (reference sequence). CDR3 sequence (DNA): TGTGCCACCAGCAGGGACAGGGGCTCTGGAAACACCATATATTTT. Its translation: CATSRDRGSGNTIYF. Full variable domain (missing parts from reference TRBV15 and TRBJ1-3): DAMVIQNPRYQVTQFGKPVTLSCSQTLNHNVMYWYQQKSSQAPKLLFHYYDKDFNNEADTPDNFQSRRPNTSFCFLDIRSPGLGDTAMYLCATSRDRGSGNTIYFGEGSWLTVV.

The genes are TRBV14 and TRBJ2-2; D remains ambiguous. Germline loops: CDR1 SGHDN, CDR2 FVKESK. Trimming pared 4 bases from V and 4 bases from J, leaving 7 bases between. The length of the CDR3 is 13 residues. CDR3 amino acids: CASSRYSTGELFF. The CDR3 nucleotides read TGTGCCAGCAGCCGATACTCCACCGGGGAGCTGTTTTTT.

The rearrangement uses TRBV6-5 and TRBJ1-2; D call uncertain. V lost 4 bases, J lost 4 bases, and 13 bases lay in between. CDR3 length: 14 residues. The germline V gene has CDR1 MNHEY and CDR2 SVGAGI. This CDR3 reads CASSFGTNPYGYTF. The CDR3 nucleotides read TGTGCCAGCAGTTTTGGAACAAACCCCTATGGCTACACCTTC.

The V gene is TRBV19, the J gene TRBJ2-6, with TRBD2 matching over 9 bases. The CDR3 has 15 amino acids. With 4 bases clipped from V and 2 bases from J, the junction kept 0 bases outside the gene matches. Germline V gene data show CDR1 as LNHDA and CDR2 as SQIVND (reference sequence). The CDR3 protein is CASSKREAGANVLTF. CDR3 nucleotide sequence: TGTGCCAGTAGTAAGCGGGAGGCTGGGGCCAACGTCCTGACTTTC.